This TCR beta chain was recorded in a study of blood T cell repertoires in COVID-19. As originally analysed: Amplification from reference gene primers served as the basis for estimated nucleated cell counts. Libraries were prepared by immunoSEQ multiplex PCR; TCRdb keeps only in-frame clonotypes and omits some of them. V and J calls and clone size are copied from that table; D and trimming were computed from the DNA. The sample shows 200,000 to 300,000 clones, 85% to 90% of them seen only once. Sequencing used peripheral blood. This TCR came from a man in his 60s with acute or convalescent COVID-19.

The CDR3 loop is CATKGQGFFSNQPQHF. CDR3 coding DNA: TGTGCCACCAAGGGACAGGGGTTTTTTAGCAATCAGCCCCAGCATTTT. The chain joins TRBV19 to TRBJ1-5; 10 positions agree with TRBD1. Germline CDR1 and CDR2: LNHDA and SQIVND (reference sequence). The CDR3 extends over 16 amino acids. The trim removed 10 bases at V and 0 bases at J, leaving 9 bases unmatched.